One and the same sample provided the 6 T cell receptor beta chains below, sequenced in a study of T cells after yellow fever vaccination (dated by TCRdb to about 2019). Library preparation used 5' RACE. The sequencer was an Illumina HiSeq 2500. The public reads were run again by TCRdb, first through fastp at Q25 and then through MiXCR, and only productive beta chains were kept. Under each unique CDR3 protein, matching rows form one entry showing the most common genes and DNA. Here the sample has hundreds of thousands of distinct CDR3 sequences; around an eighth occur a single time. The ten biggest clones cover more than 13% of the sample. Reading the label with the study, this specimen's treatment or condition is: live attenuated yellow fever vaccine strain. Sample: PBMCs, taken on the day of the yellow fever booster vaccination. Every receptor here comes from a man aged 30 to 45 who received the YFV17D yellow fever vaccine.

The CDR3 DNA reads TGCGCCAGCAGCCCGGGATCTACCTCTCACGAGCAGTACTTC. Translating gives CASSPGSTSHEQYF. The rearrangement uses TRBV5-1 and TRBJ2-7; TRBD2 might be the D (5 bases). CDR1 and CDR2 from the germline V gene are SGHRS and YFSETQ. The ends were cut back, 4 bases at V and 5 bases at J, with 16 bases in the middle. This CDR3 spans 14 amino acids.

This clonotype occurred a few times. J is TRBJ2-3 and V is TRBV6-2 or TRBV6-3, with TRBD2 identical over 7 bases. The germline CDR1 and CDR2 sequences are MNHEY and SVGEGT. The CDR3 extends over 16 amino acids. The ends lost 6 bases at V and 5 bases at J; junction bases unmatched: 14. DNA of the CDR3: TGTGCCAGCAGGAGGGGCACTAGCGTTATTGGAGATACGCAGTATTTT. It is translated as CASRRGTSVIGDTQYF.

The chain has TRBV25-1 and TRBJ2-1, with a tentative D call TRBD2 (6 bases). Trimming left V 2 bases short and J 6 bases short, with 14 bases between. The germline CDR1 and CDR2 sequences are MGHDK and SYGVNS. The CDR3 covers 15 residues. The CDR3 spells CASSEPGSGGNEQFF. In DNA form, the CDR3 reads TGTGCCAGCAGTGAACCCGGGAGTGGGGGCAATGAGCAGTTCTTC.

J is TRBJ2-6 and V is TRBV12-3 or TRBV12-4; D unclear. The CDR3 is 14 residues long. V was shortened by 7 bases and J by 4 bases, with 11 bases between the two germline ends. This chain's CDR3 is CASTLSPGANVLTF. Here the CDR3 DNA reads TGTGCCAGCACCTTGAGCCCGGGGGCCAACGTCCTGACTTTC.

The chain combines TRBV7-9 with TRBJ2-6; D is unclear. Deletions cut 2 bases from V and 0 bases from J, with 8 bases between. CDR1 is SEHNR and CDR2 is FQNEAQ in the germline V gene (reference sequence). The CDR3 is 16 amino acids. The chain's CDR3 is CASSLTRVSGANVLTF. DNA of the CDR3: TGTGCCAGCAGCTTAACGAGAGTCTCTGGGGCCAACGTCCTGACTTTC.

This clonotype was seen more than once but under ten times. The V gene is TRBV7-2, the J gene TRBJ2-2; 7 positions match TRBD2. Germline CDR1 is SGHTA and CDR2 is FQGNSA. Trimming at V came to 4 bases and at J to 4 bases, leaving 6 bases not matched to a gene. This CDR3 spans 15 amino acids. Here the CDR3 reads CASSWGGTTTGELFF. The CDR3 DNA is TGTGCCAGCAGCTGGGGCGGGACTACCACCGGGGAGCTGTTTTTT.